Below are 11 T cell receptor beta chains sequenced from a single sample in a study of Graves' ophthalmopathy and Graves' hyperthyroidism. Scientists amplified the TCR beta CDR3 regions from RNA transcripts. HTBI-primed RT-PCR formed the first round, and a multiplex PCR formed the second. Each CDR3 protein is one row after TCRdb ran MiXCR on the multiplex PCR reads. The sample records approximately 330,000 distinct CDR3 sequences, roughly a sixth being singletons. The material sequenced was peripheral blood. These TCRs come from an adult man with Graves' ophthalmopathy.

V usage is TRBV4-1 and J usage is TRBJ1-5, with 8 bases that match TRBD1. The CDR3 covers 15 residues. With V trimmed by 4 bases and J by 5 bases, 7 bases remained unmatched. Germline assignment: CDR1 MGHRA and CDR2 YSYEKL. The CDR3 DNA reads as TGCGCCAGCAGCCTGGCCGACAGGGGAGATCAGCCCCAGCATTTT. The encoded protein is CASSLADRGDQPQHF.

V usage is TRBV18 and J usage is TRBJ2-7, with D hard to call. CDR3 size: 13 residues. V was cut by 5 bases and J by 3 bases, with 11 bases left in between. Germline V gene lookup returns CDR1 KGHSH and CDR2 LQKENI. The CDR3 reads CASSSGPLYEQYF. DNA for the CDR3: TGTGCCAGCTCATCAGGACCTCTCTACGAGCAGTACTTC. The full variable domain, in which reference TRBV18 and TRBJ2-7 provide the parts outside the CDR3, is NAGVMQNPRHLVRRRGQEARLRCSPMKGHSHVYWYRQLPEEGLKFMVYLQKENIIDESGMPKERFSAEFPKEGPSILRIQQVVRGDSAAYFCASSSGPLYEQYFGPGTRLTVT.

This clonotype has at least ten counts. V is TRBV20-1 and J is TRBJ1-2; D may be TRBD1 (6 bases). The CDR3 sequence is 11 residues long. Germline V gene sequence: CDR1 DFQATT, CDR2 SNEGSKA (reference sequence). V lost 7 bases and J 2 bases, leaving 8 bases between the germline ends. CDR3 residues: CSGRGNYGYTF. DNA of the CDR3: TGCAGTGGCAGGGGAAACTATGGCTACACCTTC.

This clonotype was seen just once. The chain has TRBV7-2 and TRBJ2-2, with D perhaps assigned TRBD1 or TRBD2 (6 bases each). CDR3 length: 13 amino acids. CDR1 and CDR2 from the germline V gene are SGHTA and FQGNSA. The V end lost 6 bases, the J end lost 6 bases, and 11 bases lay between the germline ends. CDR3 amino acids: CASRRRGAGELFF. DNA for the CDR3: TGTGCCAGCAGAAGAAGGGGGGCCGGGGAGCTGTTTTTT.

At least ten counts were recorded for this clonotype. The CDR3 DNA reads as TGTGCCAGCAAGGACGACAGGGGCTATGGCTACACCTTC. Protein sequence: CASKDDRGYGYTF. The chain has TRBV6-5 and TRBJ1-2; TRBD1 matches 8 bases. V shed 7 bases and J 4 bases; nucleotides not matched to a gene: 5. CDR1 MNHEY and CDR2 SVGAGI come from the germline V gene. The CDR3 has 13 residues.

This clonotype has at least ten counts. V gene TRBV20-1 combines with J gene TRBJ1-3, with D unclear. In germline, CDR1 is DFQATT, CDR2 SNEGSKA (reference sequence). This CDR3 has 14 residues. The V gene lost 0 bases and the J gene lost 6 bases, with 12 bases spanning the gap. The CDR3 protein is CSARDGDRANTIYF. The CDR3 nucleotides are TGCAGTGCTAGAGACGGGGATAGGGCAAACACCATATATTTT.

At least ten counts were recorded for this clonotype. The chain uses TRBV6-5 and TRBJ2-4; 9 bases agree with TRBD1. Unmatched junction bases numbered 8, after V lost 4 bases and J lost 7 bases. This CDR3 comprises 15 residues. Germline assignment: CDR1 MNHEY and CDR2 SVGAGI. The CDR3 DNA reads as TGTGCCAGCAGTTTAACCGGGACAGGGTACAACATTCAGTACTTC. This encodes CASSLTGTGYNIQYF.

This clonotype occurred a few times. The chain carries TRBV30 and TRBJ2-5, with D unclear. Germline V CDR1 and CDR2: GTSNPN, SVGIG (reference sequence). Between the trimmed V and J ends, which lost 3 bases and 0 bases, there was a span of 5 bases. This CDR3 is 12 amino acids long. CDR3 sequence: CAWSRDQETQYF. DNA of the CDR3: TGTGCCTGGAGCCGGGACCAAGAGACCCAGTACTTC.

With respect to this clonotype: A clone one base away is much larger, so this may be a read error. This chain links TRBV19 with TRBJ2-3; D uncertain. Germline loops: CDR1 LNHDA, CDR2 SQIVND (reference sequence). V shed 1 base and J shed 2 bases, with 13 bases lying between them. The CDR3 is 16 amino acids. The CDR3 spells CASSIGRAAITDTQYF. CDR3 DNA sequence: TGTGCCAGTAGTATAGGTAGGGCGGCTATCACAGATACGCAGTATTTT.

This clonotype was detected ten times or more. The chain carries TRBV12-3 or TRBV12-4 and TRBJ2-2; TRBD1 might be the D (6 bases). V lost 2 bases and J lost 7, with 8 bases in between. This CDR3 spans 13 amino acids. The DNA of the CDR3 is TGTGCCAGCAGTTTAATAGGGGGCGGGGAGCTGTTTTTT. Protein: CASSLIGGGELFF.

This clonotype was counted many times. J is TRBJ2-5 and V is TRBV7-2, with 7 nucleotides matching TRBD1. V gave up 5 bases and J gave up 4 bases; unmatched junction bases: 13. Germline lookup yields CDR1 SGHTA and CDR2 FQGNSA. CDR3 length: 16 residues. The CDR3 DNA reads as TGTGCCAGCAGCCTCCCGACAGGGCGTGAGGGAGAGACCCAGTACTTC. Protein product: CASSLPTGREGETQYF.